A single sample is the source of the 21 T cell receptor beta chains below, sequenced in a study of blood T cell repertoires in COVID-19. The assay was immunoSEQ multiplex PCR, and TCRdb's table has in-frame clones only and misses some. The sample lists approximately 210,000 clones, approximately 80% occurring once. Sample: PBMCs or T cells enriched from blood (not recorded which). The source is a woman aged 45-59 years with acute COVID-19.

In its sample, this clone was seen a few times. DNA of the CDR3: TGTGCCAGCAGCGTAGGGAGACAGACCTACGAGCAGTACTTC. Translated, it gives CASSVGRQTYEQYF. The rearrangement uses TRBV9 and TRBJ2-7; D possibly corresponds to TRBD1 (5 bases). The CDR3 runs 14 residues. The germline CDR1 and CDR2 sequences are SGDLS and YYNGEE. The V end was cut by 0 bases, the J end by 2 bases, with 9 bases between.

This clone has just a few counts. The V call is TRBV28, the J call TRBJ2-7; 9 bases match TRBD1. The germline gives CDR1 MDHEN, CDR2 SYDVKM. This CDR3 region has 15 residues. Losses at the gene ends were 4 bases for V and 5 bases for J; bases not matched to a gene: 9. CDR3 sequence reads: CASSSPRDRVDEQYF. The CDR3 nucleotides are TGTGCCAGCAGTTCCCCCCGGGACAGGGTCGACGAGCAGTACTTC.

V usage is TRBV2 and J usage is TRBJ1-2; D perhaps matches TRBD1 (6 bases). Per the germline V gene, CDR1 is SNHLY and CDR2 is FYNNEI. The germline V and J ends were trimmed by 7 bases and 8 bases, with 26 bases remaining between them. The CDR3 sequence is 16 residues long. Here the CDR3 reads CASKWSRLQGREGYTF. In DNA, the CDR3 is TGTGCCAGCAAATGGTCCCGGCTGCAGGGGAGAGAAGGCTACACCTTC.

The CDR3 sequence is CSVESPDRGLWGYTF. The CDR3 coding sequence is TGCAGCGTTGAGTCTCCCGACAGGGGGCTTTGGGGCTACACCTTC. This chain joins TRBV29-1 and TRBJ1-2, with TRBD1 matching 10 bases. The ends lost 3 bases at V and 8 bases at J; junction bases unmatched: 12. Germline assignment: CDR1 SQVTM and CDR2 ANQGSEA. This CDR3 contains 15 residues.

The chain links TRBV13 to TRBJ1-6; 9 nucleotides match TRBD1. V dropped 6 bases and J dropped 7; count of bases not matched to a gene: 7. The germline V gene encodes CDR1 PRHDT and CDR2 FYEKMQ (reference sequence). CDR3 length: 15 amino acids. The CDR3 spells CASRRRTGENSPLHF. The CDR3 nucleotides are TGTGCCAGCAGACGTCGGACAGGGGAGAATTCACCCCTCCACTTT.

The rearrangement links TRBV15 to TRBJ2-1; D is uncertain. Trimming left V 0 bases short and J 12 bases short, with 15 bases between. The CDR3 length is 14 residues. Germline values: CDR1 LNHNV, CDR2 YYDKDF (reference sequence). The CDR3 sequence is CATSRDQQFHRQFF. The CDR3 DNA sequence: TGTGCCACCAGCAGAGATCAACAGTTCCACCGGCAGTTCTTC.

The chain is built from TRBV28 and TRBJ2-7, with 8 bases aligning to TRBD1. Germline loops: CDR1 MDHEN, CDR2 SYDVKM. The CDR3 totals 15 residues. The V gene end was trimmed by 6 bases and the J gene end by 4 bases; junction bases not matched to a gene: 11. This chain's CDR3 is CASRMAGRGRYEQYF. CDR3 DNA sequence: TGTGCCAGCAGGATGGCCGGCAGGGGGCGGTACGAGCAGTACTTC.

The J gene is TRBJ2-5, the V gene TRBV29-1; 7 nucleotides align to TRBD1. The CDR3 has 15 residues. The germline V gene has CDR1 SQVTM and CDR2 ANQGSEA. V gave up 6 bases and J gave up 3 bases; unmatched junction bases: 13. CDR3 sequence: CSVAKGSGTEETQYF. The CDR3, as DNA: TGCAGCGTCGCCAAGGGGTCCGGGACAGAAGAGACCCAGTACTTC.

J is TRBJ1-3 and V is TRBV7-2; D is unclear. Between the trimmed V and J ends, which lost 2 bases and 4 bases, there was a span of 12 bases. The germline V gene has CDR1 SGHTA and CDR2 FQGNSA. This CDR3 is built from 15 residues. CDR3 sequence: CASSLRSRLGNTIYF. Written as DNA, the CDR3 is TGTGCCAGCAGCTTACGTAGCAGACTCGGAAACACCATATATTTT.

This clone was detected a few times. The chain combines TRBV9 with TRBJ2-7, with TRBD2 matching over 10 bases. Germline CDR1 and CDR2: SGDLS and YYNGEE. The CDR3 runs to 15 residues. V lost 0 bases, J lost 3 bases, and 3 bases stayed unmatched. CDR3 nucleotide sequence: TGTGCCAGCAGCGTAGACCCTAGCGGGAGCTACGAGCAGTACTTC. Encoded protein: CASSVDPSGSYEQYF.

This clone turned up a few times. The chain links TRBV5-1 to TRBJ2-2, with 7 bases identical to TRBD1. The CDR3 spans 16 residues. Germline V gene lookup returns CDR1 SGHRS and CDR2 YFSETQ. The V segment lost 4 bases and the J segment 0 bases; nucleotides outside the gene matches: 6. CDR3: CASSPTGYSNTGELFF. The DNA for the CDR3 is TGCGCCAGCAGCCCGACAGGGTATTCGAACACCGGGGAGCTGTTTTTT.

CDR3 sequence reads: CASSPGQINEKLFF. The CDR3 DNA follows: TGTGCCAGCAGCCCGGGACAGATTAATGAAAAACTGTTTTTT. The chain carries TRBV27 and TRBJ1-4, with 7 positions matching TRBD1. This CDR3 spans 14 amino acids. V trimming: 6 bases; J trimming: 4 bases; junction bases outside the gene matches: 5. Germline CDR1 is MNHEY and CDR2 is SMNVEV (reference sequence).

The rearrangement uses TRBV18 and TRBJ2-1; D not certain. Germline V gene data show CDR1 as KGHSH and CDR2 as LQKENI. This CDR3 has 11 residues. V was cut by 3 bases and J by 8 bases, with 5 bases left in between. CDR3 sequence (DNA): TGTGCCAGCTCACCGGGCGATGAGCAGTTCTTC. It is translated as CASSPGDEQFF. Full variable domain (remainder filled in from reference TRBV18 and TRBJ2-1): NAGVMQNPRHLVRRRGQEARLRCSPMKGHSHVYWYRQLPEEGLKFMVYLQKENIIDESGMPKERFSAEFPKEGPSILRIQQVVRGDSAAYFCASSPGDEQFFGPGTRLTVL.

V usage is TRBV5-5 and J usage is TRBJ2-2; TRBD1 might be the D (6 bases). Trimming took 4 bases from V and 0 from J, leaving 13 bases between them. CDR1 is SGHKS, CDR2 YYEKEE, per germline (reference sequence). The CDR3 is 16 amino acids. The CDR3 DNA is TGTGCCAGCAGCGTCCGGACAGTACCGAACACCGGGGAGCTGTTTTTT. Amino acid sequence: CASSVRTVPNTGELFF.

The chain recombines TRBV28 with TRBJ1-2, with D possibly matching TRBD1 (6 bases). This CDR3 is built from 14 residues. CDR1 is MDHEN, CDR2 SYDVKM, per germline. V was shortened by 8 bases and J by 4 bases, with 17 bases between the two germline ends. CDR3 in amino acids: CASGTNTGFYGYTF. The DNA for the CDR3 is TGTGCCAGCGGGACCAATACAGGGTTCTATGGCTACACCTTC.

V is TRBV6-5 and J is TRBJ2-5; 8 positions agree with TRBD2. The germline V gene encodes CDR1 MNHEY and CDR2 SVGAGI. The trim removed 6 bases at V and 5 bases at J, leaving 11 bases unmatched. The CDR3 extends over 15 amino acids. CDR3 bases: TGTGCCAGCAGCTACGTTGGGACTAGGATGGAGACCCAGTACTTC. Translated, it gives CASSYVGTRMETQYF.

J is TRBJ1-5 and V is TRBV3-1 (or the pseudogene TRBV3-2); maybe TRBD1 (5 bases). V was clipped by 0 bases and J by 7 bases, with 13 bases between them. The V gene's germline CDR1 is LGHDT and CDR2 YNNKEL (reference sequence). The CDR3 spans 15 residues. The CDR3 DNA reads as TGTGCCAGCAGCCAAGACTTATCAGGGAACCAGCCCCAGCATTTT. Its protein product is CASSQDLSGNQPQHF.

The V call is TRBV10-3, the J call TRBJ1-5, with no clear D. Trimming took off 3 bases at V and 9 bases at J, with 9 bases between the two ends. Germline V gives CDR1 ENHRY, CDR2 SYGVKD. The CDR3 covers 12 residues. CDR3 loop: CAISDLPGPQHF. In DNA, the CDR3 is TGTGCCATCAGTGACCTTCCGGGGCCCCAGCATTTT.

This chain links TRBV9 with TRBJ2-1, with D perhaps matching TRBD2 (5 bases). The CDR3 has 15 residues. CDR1 is SGDLS, CDR2 YYNGEE, per germline. Trimming shortened V by 4 bases and J by 7 bases, and 18 bases separated the two germline ends. The CDR3: CASSKESGGLNEQFF. CDR3 bases: TGTGCCAGCAGCAAAGAAAGCGGCGGGTTAAATGAGCAGTTCTTC.

This rearrangement joins TRBV18 to TRBJ2-7; 9 nucleotides agree with TRBD1. This CDR3 comprises 16 residues. The V and J ends lost 0 bases and 4 bases, in that order; junction bases with no gene match: 7. From germline, CDR1 is KGHSH and CDR2 LQKENI. CDR3: CASSPPGRTGDYEQYF. The CDR3 DNA follows: TGTGCCAGCTCACCACCGGGCCGGACAGGGGATTACGAGCAGTACTTC.

The sample holds one count of this clone. V gene TRBV9 combines with J gene TRBJ1-6; D is uncertain. V was pared by 0 bases and J by 0 bases, with 7 bases between. CDR3 length equals 16 residues. Germline V gives CDR1 SGDLS, CDR2 YYNGEE. Written as DNA, the CDR3 is TGTGCCAGCAGCGTAGCTTTGAGCTCCTATAATTCACCCCTCCACTTT. The encoded protein is CASSVALSSYNSPLHF.